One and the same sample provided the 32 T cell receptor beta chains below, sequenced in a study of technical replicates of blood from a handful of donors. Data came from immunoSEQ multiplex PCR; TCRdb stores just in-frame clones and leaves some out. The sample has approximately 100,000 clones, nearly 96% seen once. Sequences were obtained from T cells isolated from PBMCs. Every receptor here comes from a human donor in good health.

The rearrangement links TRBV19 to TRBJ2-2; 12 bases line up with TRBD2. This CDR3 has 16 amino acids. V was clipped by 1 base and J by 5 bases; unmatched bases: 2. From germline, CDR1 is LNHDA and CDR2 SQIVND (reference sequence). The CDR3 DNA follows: TGTGCCAGTAGTATAGGACTAGCGGGAGTTACCGGGGAGCTGTTTTTT. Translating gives CASSIGLAGVTGELFF.

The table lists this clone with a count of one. The CDR3 DNA is TGTGCCAGCAGCTTTGAAGGGGTGGACTACGAGCAGTACTTC. Its protein product is CASSFEGVDYEQYF. The V gene is TRBV5-6, the J gene TRBJ2-7; weak D call: TRBD1 (5 bases). Germline CDR1 is SGHDT and CDR2 is YYEEEE. The CDR3 spans 14 residues. The germline V and J ends were trimmed by 2 bases and 3 bases, with 12 bases remaining between them.

CDR3 region: CASSLAGTGNEQYF. The CDR3 bases are TGTGCCAGCAGCTTAGCTGGGACAGGGAACGAGCAGTACTTC. J is TRBJ2-7 and V is TRBV7-6, with TRBD1 matching over 9 bases. Trimming at V came to 0 bases and at J to 5 bases, leaving 2 bases not matched to a gene. Germline assignment: CDR1 SGHVS and CDR2 FNYEAQ. The CDR3 covers 14 residues.

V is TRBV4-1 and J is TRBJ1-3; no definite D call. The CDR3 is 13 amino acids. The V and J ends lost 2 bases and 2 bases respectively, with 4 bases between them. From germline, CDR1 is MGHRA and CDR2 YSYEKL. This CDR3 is CASSQLAGNTIYF. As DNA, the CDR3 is TGCGCCAGCAGCCAACTTGCTGGAAACACCATATATTTT.

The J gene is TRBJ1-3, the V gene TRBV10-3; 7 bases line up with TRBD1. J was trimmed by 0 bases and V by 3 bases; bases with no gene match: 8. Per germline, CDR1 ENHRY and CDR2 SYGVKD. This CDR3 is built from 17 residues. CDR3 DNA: TGTGCCATCAGTGAAAGTTGGACAGGCCACTCTGGAAACACCATATATTTT. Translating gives CAISESWTGHSGNTIYF.

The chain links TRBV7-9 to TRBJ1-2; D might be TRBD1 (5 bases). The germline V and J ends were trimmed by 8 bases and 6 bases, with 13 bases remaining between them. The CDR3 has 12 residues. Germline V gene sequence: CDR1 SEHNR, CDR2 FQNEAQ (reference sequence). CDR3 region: CASGGSGDGYTF. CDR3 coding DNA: TGTGCCAGCGGTGGGTCGGGGGATGGCTACACCTTC.

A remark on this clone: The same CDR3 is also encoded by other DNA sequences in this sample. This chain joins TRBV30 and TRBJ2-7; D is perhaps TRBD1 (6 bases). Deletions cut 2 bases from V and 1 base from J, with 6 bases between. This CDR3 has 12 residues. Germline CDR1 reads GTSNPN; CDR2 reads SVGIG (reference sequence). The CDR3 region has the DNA TGTGCCTGGAGTAGGGGGTCCTACGAGCAGTACTTC. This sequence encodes CAWSRGSYEQYF. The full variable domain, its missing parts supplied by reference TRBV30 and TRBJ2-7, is SQTIHQWPATLVQPVGSPLSLECTVEGTSNPNLYWYRQAAGRGLQLLFYSVGIGQISSEVPQNLSASRPQDRQFILSSKKLLLSDSGFYLCAWSRGSYEQYFGPGTRLTVT.

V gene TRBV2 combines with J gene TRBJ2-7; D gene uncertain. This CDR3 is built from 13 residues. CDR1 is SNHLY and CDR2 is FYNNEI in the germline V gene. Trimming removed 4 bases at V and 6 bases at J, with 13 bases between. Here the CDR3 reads CASSAGYYPEQYF. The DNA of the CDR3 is TGTGCCAGCAGTGCCGGGTATTACCCCGAGCAGTACTTC.

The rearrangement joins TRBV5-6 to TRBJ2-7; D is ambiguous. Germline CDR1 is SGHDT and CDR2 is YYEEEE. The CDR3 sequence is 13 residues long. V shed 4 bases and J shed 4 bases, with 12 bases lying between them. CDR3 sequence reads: CASSQVFGYEQYF. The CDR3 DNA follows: TGTGCCAGCAGCCAGGTTTTTGGTTACGAGCAGTACTTC. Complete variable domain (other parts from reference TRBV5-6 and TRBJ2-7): DAGVTQSPTHLIKTRGQQVTLRCSPKSGHDTVSWYQQALGQGPQFIFQYYEEEERQRGNFPDRFSGHQFPNYSSELNVNALLLGDSALYLCASSQVFGYEQYFGPGTRLTVT.

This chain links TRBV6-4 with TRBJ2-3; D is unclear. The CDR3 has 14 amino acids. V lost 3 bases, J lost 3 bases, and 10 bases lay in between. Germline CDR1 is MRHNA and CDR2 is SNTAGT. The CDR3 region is CASSDSSVTDTQYF. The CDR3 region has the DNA TGTGCCAGCAGTGATTCGTCAGTTACAGATACGCAGTATTTT.

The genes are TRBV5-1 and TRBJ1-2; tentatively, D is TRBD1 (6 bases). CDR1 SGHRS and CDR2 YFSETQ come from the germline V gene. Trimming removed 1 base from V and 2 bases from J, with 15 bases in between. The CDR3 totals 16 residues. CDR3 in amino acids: CASSLSGGGLNYGYTF. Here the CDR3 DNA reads TGCGCCAGCAGCTTGAGCGGCGGGGGCCTCAACTATGGCTACACCTTC.

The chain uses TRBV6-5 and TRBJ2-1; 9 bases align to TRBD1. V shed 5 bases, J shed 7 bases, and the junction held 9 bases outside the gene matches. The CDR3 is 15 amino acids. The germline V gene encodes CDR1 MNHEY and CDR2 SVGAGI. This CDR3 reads CASSKQGAGPNEQFF. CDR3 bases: TGTGCCAGCAGTAAACAGGGGGCGGGACCTAATGAGCAGTTCTTC.

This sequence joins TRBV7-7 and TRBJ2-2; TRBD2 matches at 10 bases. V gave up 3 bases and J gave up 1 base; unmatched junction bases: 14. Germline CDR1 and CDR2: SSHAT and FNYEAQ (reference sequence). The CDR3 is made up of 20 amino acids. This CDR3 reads CASSFVSKREGGKNTGELFF. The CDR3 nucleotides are TGTGCCAGCAGCTTTGTCTCGAAGCGGGAGGGAGGTAAGAACACCGGGGAGCTGTTTTTT.

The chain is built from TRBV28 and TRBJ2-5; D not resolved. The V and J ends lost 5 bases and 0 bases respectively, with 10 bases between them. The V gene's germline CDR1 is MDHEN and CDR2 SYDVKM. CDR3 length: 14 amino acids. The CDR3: CASSPPRDQETQYF. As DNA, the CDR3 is TGTGCCAGCAGTCCCCCCCGGGACCAAGAGACCCAGTACTTC.

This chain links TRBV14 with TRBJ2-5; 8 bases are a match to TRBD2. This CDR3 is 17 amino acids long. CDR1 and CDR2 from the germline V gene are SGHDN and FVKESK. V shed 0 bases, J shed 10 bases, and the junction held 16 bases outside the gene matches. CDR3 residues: CASSQDPGLGVFSDQYF. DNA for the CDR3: TGTGCCAGCAGCCAAGATCCGGGACTAGGTGTCTTTTCGGACCAGTACTTC.

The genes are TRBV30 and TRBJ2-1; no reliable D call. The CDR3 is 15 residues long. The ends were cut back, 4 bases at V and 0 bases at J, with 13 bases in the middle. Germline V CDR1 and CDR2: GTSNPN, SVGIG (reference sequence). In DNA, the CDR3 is TGTGCCTGGATAGGCGACTCGAGCTCCTACAATGAGCAGTTCTTC. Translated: CAWIGDSSSYNEQFF.

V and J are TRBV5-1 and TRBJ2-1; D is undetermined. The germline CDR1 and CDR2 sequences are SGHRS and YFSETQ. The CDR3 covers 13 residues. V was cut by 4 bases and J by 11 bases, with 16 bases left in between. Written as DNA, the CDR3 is TGCGCCAGCAGCCGACTTCCCGCGAATCAGCAGTTCTTC. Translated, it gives CASSRLPANQQFF.

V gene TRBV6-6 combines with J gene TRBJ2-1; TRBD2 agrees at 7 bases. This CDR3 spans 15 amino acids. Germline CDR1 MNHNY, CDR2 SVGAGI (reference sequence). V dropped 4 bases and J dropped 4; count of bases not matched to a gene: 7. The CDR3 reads CASSSDPSGYNEQFF. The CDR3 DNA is TGTGCCAGCAGTTCCGATCCTAGCGGATACAATGAGCAGTTCTTC.

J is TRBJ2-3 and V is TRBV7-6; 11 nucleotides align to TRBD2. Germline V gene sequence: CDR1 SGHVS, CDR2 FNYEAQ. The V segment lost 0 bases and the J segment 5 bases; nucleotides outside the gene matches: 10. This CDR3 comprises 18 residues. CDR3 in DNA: TGTGCCAGCAGCTTAGCCCTGGAACTAGCGGGAGTGGGAGATACGCAGTATTTT. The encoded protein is CASSLALELAGVGDTQYF.

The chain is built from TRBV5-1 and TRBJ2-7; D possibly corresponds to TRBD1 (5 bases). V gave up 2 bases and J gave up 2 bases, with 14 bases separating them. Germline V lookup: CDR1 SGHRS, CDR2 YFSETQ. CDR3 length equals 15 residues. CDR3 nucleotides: TGCGCCAGCAGCTTCACAGGCCGGACAACCTACGAGCAGTACTTC. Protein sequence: CASSFTGRTTYEQYF.

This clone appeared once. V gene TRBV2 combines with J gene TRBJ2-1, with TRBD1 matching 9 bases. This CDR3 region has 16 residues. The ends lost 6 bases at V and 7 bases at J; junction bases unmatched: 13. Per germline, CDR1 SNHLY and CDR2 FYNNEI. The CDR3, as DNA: TGTGCCAGCAGGGTTCTAGGGGGACAGGGTGGGAATGAGCAGTTCTTC. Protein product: CASRVLGGQGGNEQFF. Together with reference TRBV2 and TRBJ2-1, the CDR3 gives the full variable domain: EPEVTQTPSHQVTQMGQEVILRCVPISNHLYFYWYRQILGQKVEFLVSFYNNEISEKSEIFDDQFSVERPDGSNFTLKIRSTKLEDSAMYFCASRVLGGQGGNEQFFGPGTRLTVL.

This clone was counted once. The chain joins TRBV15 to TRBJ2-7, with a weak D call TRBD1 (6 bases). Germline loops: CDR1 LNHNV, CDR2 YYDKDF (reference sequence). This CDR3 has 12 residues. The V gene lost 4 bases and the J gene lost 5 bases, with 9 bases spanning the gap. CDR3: CATSIQGDEQYF. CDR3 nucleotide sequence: TGTGCCACCAGCATACAGGGAGACGAGCAGTACTTC.

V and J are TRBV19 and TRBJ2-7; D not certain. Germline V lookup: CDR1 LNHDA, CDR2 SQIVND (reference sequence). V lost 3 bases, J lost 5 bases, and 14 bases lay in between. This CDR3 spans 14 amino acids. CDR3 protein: CASSIPLRRDEQYF. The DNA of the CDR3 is TGTGCCAGTAGTATCCCCCTCCGTCGGGACGAGCAGTACTTC.

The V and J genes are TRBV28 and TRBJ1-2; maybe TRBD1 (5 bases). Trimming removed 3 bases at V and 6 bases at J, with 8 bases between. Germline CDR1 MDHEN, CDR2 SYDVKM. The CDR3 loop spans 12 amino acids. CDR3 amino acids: CASSFAGHGYTF. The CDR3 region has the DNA TGTGCCAGCAGTTTCGCAGGGCATGGCTACACCTTC.

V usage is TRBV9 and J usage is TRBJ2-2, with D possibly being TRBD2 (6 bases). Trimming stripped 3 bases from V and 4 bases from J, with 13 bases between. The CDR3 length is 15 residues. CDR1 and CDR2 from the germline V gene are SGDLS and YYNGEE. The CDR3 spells CASSAGLTSTGELFF. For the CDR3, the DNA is TGTGCCAGCAGCGCGGGACTGACGAGCACCGGGGAGCTGTTTTTT.

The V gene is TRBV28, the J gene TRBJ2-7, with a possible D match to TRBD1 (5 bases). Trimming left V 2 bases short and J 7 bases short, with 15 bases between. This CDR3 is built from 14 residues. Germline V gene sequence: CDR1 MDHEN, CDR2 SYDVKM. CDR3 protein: CASSLQGSQGEQYF. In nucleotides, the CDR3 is TGTGCCAGCAGTTTACAGGGAAGTCAGGGAGAGCAGTACTTC.

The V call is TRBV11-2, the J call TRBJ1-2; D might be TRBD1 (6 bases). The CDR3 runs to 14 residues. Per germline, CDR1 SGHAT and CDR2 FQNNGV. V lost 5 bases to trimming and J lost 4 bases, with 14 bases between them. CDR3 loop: CASSGGGEGYGYTF. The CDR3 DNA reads TGTGCCAGCAGCGGCGGGGGCGAGGGCTATGGCTACACCTTC.

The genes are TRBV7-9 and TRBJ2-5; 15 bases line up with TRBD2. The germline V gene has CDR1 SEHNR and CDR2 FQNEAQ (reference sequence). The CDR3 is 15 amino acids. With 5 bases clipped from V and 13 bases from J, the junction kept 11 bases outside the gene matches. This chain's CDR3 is CASSGGLAGGPARYF. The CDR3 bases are TGTGCCAGCAGCGGAGGACTAGCGGGAGGGCCTGCGAGGTACTTC.

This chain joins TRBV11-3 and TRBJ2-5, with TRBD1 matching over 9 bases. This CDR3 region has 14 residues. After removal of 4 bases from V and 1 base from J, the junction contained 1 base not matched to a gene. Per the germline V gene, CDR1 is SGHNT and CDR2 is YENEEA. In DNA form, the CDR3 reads TGTGCCAGCAGCTCGGGACAGGGCCAAGAGACCCAGTACTTC. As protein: CASSSGQGQETQYF.

The CDR3 region is CASSGLAGKPTDTQYF. DNA for the CDR3: TGTGCCAGTAGTGGACTAGCGGGAAAACCCACAGATACGCAGTATTTT. V is TRBV19 and J is TRBJ2-3, with TRBD2 matching over 12 bases. There are 16 residues in the CDR3. Unmatched junction bases numbered 5, after V lost 5 bases and J lost 2 bases. Germline CDR1 LNHDA, CDR2 SQIVND (reference sequence).

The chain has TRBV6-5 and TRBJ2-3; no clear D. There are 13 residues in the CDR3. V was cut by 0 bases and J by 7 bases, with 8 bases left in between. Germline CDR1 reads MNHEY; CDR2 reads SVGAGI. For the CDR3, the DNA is TGTGCCAGCAGTTACTCGAGCGAATATACGCAGTATTTT. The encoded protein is CASSYSSEYTQYF.

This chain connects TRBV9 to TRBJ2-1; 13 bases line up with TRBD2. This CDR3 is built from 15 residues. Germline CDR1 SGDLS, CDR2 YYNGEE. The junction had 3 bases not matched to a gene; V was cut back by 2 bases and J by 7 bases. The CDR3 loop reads CASSVTGLAGNEQFF. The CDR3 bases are TGTGCCAGCAGCGTCACGGGACTAGCGGGAAATGAGCAGTTCTTC.